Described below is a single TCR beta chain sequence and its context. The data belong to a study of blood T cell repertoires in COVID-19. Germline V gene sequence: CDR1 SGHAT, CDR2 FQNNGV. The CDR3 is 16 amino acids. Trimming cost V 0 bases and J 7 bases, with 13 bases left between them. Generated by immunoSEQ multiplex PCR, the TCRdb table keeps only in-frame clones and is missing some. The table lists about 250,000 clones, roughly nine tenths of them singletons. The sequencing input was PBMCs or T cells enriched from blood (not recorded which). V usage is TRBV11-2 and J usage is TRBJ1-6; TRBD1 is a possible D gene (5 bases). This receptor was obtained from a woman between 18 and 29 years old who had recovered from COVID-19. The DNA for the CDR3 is TGTGCCAGCAGCTTAGATCAGGGCGGAACGAATTCACCCCTCCACTTT. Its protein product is CASSLDQGGTNSPLHF.